The 27 T cell receptor beta chains given below trace back to one sample, sequenced in a study of blood T cell repertoires in COVID-19. TCRdb's copy holds only in-frame clones and misses some; the assay was immunoSEQ multiplex PCR. The data show fewer than 85,000 clones, over 85% seen once. Sequences were obtained from peripheral blood. The receptors originated from a middle-aged man with active COVID-19.

CDR3 residues: CASSQVSQHGYTF. The CDR3 nucleotides read TGTGCCAGCAGCCAAGTTTCACAGCATGGCTACACCTTC. The V call is TRBV3-1 (or the pseudogene TRBV3-2), the J call TRBJ1-2; D ambiguous. The CDR3 loop spans 13 amino acids. CDR1 is LGHDT, CDR2 YNNKEL, per germline (reference sequence). V lost 1 base and J 6 bases, leaving 9 bases between the germline ends.

The gene calls are TRBV7-2 and TRBJ2-2, with 7 positions matching TRBD1. The CDR3 contains 17 residues. Per the germline V gene, CDR1 is SGHTA and CDR2 is FQGNSA. The V gene end was trimmed by 2 bases and the J gene end by 4 bases; junction bases not matched to a gene: 10. The CDR3 bases are TGTGCCAGCAGCTTAAAGGGGACAGTAGATTTCACCGGGGAGCTGTTTTTT. Its translation is CASSLKGTVDFTGELFF.

V usage is TRBV28 and J usage is TRBJ1-4, with a tentative D call TRBD1 (5 bases). The CDR3 sequence is 15 residues long. In germline, CDR1 is MDHEN, CDR2 SYDVKM. V lost 3 bases, J lost 8 bases, and 16 bases lay in between. Here the CDR3 reads CASSFPDKGREKLFF. CDR3 DNA: TGTGCCAGCAGTTTTCCCGACAAGGGGAGGGAAAAACTGTTTTTT.

The chain carries TRBV29-1 and TRBJ2-7; 7 bases map to TRBD1. Germline-derived CDR1 and CDR2 are SQVTM and ANQGSEA. The CDR3 extends over 15 amino acids. V gave up 2 bases and J gave up 6 bases; unmatched junction bases: 13. DNA for the CDR3: TGCAGCGTTGAAAGTGGACAGGAGGAGAAAGGCGAGCAGTACTTC. Protein sequence: CSVESGQEEKGEQYF.

The chain joins TRBV7-9 to TRBJ2-5; 7 bases align to TRBD1. The ends lost 9 bases at V and 1 base at J; junction bases unmatched: 8. There are 14 residues in the CDR3. Germline CDR1 SEHNR, CDR2 FQNEAQ (reference sequence). CDR3 sequence reads: CASRRQGIQETQYF. The CDR3 nucleotides read TGTGCCAGTCGGCGACAGGGCATCCAAGAGACCCAGTACTTC.

The J gene is TRBJ2-4, the V gene TRBV11-3, with 11 bases that match TRBD2. Trimming removed 5 bases from V and 8 bases from J; junction bases left unmatched: 14. The CDR3 sequence is 17 residues long. From germline, CDR1 is SGHNT and CDR2 YENEEA. CDR3 sequence reads: CASSTASGGLPGHIQYF. The DNA of the CDR3 is TGTGCCAGCAGCACGGCTAGCGGGGGGCTCCCGGGTCACATTCAGTACTTC.

This clone was observed a handful of times. This sequence joins TRBV11-1 and TRBJ2-7; 7 bases agree with TRBD1. Germline CDR1 is SGHAT and CDR2 is FQDESV (reference sequence). This CDR3 has 15 amino acids. With V trimmed by 4 bases and J by 1 base, 7 bases remained unmatched. CDR3 nucleotides: TGTGCCAGCAGCTCCGACCCGGGACAGTCCTACGAGCAGTACTTC. Its protein is CASSSDPGQSYEQYF. The full variable domain, rest sourced from reference TRBV11-1 and TRBJ2-7, is EAEVAQSPRYKITEKSQAVAFWCDPISGHATLYWYRQILGQGPELLVQFQDESVVDDSQLPKDRFSAERLKGVDSTLKIQPAELGDSAMYLCASSSDPGQSYEQYFGPGTRLTVT.

This chain uses TRBV27 with TRBJ2-6; 7 bases are shared with TRBD1. The ends lost 3 bases at V and 2 bases at J; junction bases unmatched: 7. Germline V gene sequence: CDR1 MNHEY, CDR2 SMNVEV (reference sequence). The CDR3 runs 17 residues. CDR3 nucleotides: TGTGCCAGCAGTTTGCAGGGGGTGCCAACTGGGGCCAACGTCCTGACTTTC. It codes for CASSLQGVPTGANVLTF.

The CDR3 bases are TGTGCCAGCAGCTTAAGCGCAGGCGCAGATACGCAGTATTTT. It encodes CASSLSAGADTQYF. This sequence joins TRBV7-3 and TRBJ2-3; no firm D call. Per the germline V gene, CDR1 is SGHTA and CDR2 is FQGTGA. The CDR3 runs 14 residues. The ends were cut back, 1 base at V and 4 bases at J, with 9 bases in the middle.

The chain recombines TRBV29-1 with TRBJ2-3; tentative D call: TRBD2 (6 bases). The CDR3 sequence is 14 residues long. V was trimmed by 5 bases and J by 6 bases, leaving 18 bases between them. Germline CDR1 and CDR2: SQVTM and ANQGSEA. In nucleotides, the CDR3 is TGCAGCGTTTCCCCTGGATCTAGCGACGATACGCAGTATTTT. It specifies CSVSPGSSDDTQYF.

This clone has more than one count but fewer than ten. CDR3 bases: TGTGCCAGCAGTGAATCAGCGGGGTTAGTCACCGGGGAGCTGTTTTTT. Translated: CASSESAGLVTGELFF. The rearrangement joins TRBV6-1 to TRBJ2-2; 7 nucleotides line up with TRBD2. The length of the CDR3 is 16 residues. Germline CDR1 is MNHNS and CDR2 is SASEGT. Trimming at V came to 2 bases and at J to 4 bases, leaving 7 bases not matched to a gene.

The rearrangement uses TRBV19 and TRBJ2-3; D gene uncertain. From germline, CDR1 is LNHDA and CDR2 SQIVND (reference sequence). The V and J ends lost 6 bases and 0 bases respectively, with 13 bases between them. CDR3 length: 15 residues. CDR3 sequence reads: CASSLTEASTDTQYF. The CDR3 DNA is TGTGCCAGTAGCCTAACCGAAGCTAGCACAGATACGCAGTATTTT.

V and J are TRBV7-8 and TRBJ2-7; 8 nucleotides match TRBD2. Germline-derived CDR1 and CDR2 are SGHVS and FQNEAQ. The CDR3 loop spans 14 amino acids. Losses at the gene ends were 5 bases for V and 7 bases for J; bases not matched to a gene: 10. The chain's CDR3 is CASSPGGGSGEQYF. Written as DNA, the CDR3 is TGTGCCAGCAGCCCCGGGGGGGGGTCCGGGGAGCAGTACTTC.

This chain joins TRBV6-5 and TRBJ2-7; TRBD1 aligns across 10 bases. Germline trimming cut 3 bases from V and 7 bases from J; bases unmatched to any gene: 6. Looked up from germline, CDR1 is MNHEY and CDR2 is SVGAGI. This CDR3 is built from 14 residues. In DNA form, the CDR3 reads TGTGCCAGCAGTTATGGACAGGGGGTAGGGGAGCAGTACTTC. Its protein product is CASSYGQGVGEQYF.

The genes are TRBV3-1 (or the pseudogene TRBV3-2) and TRBJ1-2; D is unresolved. CDR1 and CDR2 (germline): LGHDT, YNNKEL (reference sequence). Between the trimmed V and J ends, which lost 4 bases and 3 bases, there was a span of 12 bases. The CDR3 spans 14 residues. CDR3 nucleotides: TGTGCCAGCAGCCCGGAGCGGCAGTACTATGGCTACACCTTC. It codes for CASSPERQYYGYTF.

The genes are TRBV7-8 and TRBJ2-3; TRBD2 is a possible D gene (7 bases). The CDR3 extends over 16 amino acids. CDR1 and CDR2 from the germline V gene are SGHVS and FQNEAQ. The germline V and J ends were trimmed by 8 bases and 6 bases, with 24 bases remaining between them. The CDR3: CASGLVVGGGSDTQYF. The CDR3 DNA follows: TGTGCCAGCGGTTTGGTCGTGGGCGGGGGCTCCGATACGCAGTATTTT.

This clone was detected only once. V is TRBV4-1 and J is TRBJ1-2; TRBD1 aligns across 8 bases. There are 15 residues in the CDR3. After removal of 3 bases from V and 4 bases from J, the junction contained 7 bases not matched to a gene. Germline-derived CDR1 and CDR2 are MGHRA and YSYEKL. CDR3 bases: TGCGCCAGCAGCCAGAGCTCCACAGGGGGCTATGGCTACACCTTC. Translating gives CASSQSSTGGYGYTF.

The chain couples TRBV28 to TRBJ2-5, with 10 bases lining up with TRBD1. Germline V gives CDR1 MDHEN, CDR2 SYDVKM. V shed 4 bases, J shed 4 bases, and the junction held 3 bases outside the gene matches. The CDR3 has 14 residues. The CDR3 DNA reads as TGTGCCAGCAGTTCGGGACAGGGGAGAGAGACCCAGTACTTC. It specifies CASSSGQGRETQYF.

This chain connects TRBV7-6 to TRBJ2-1; 10 bases match TRBD2. The CDR3 is made up of 16 amino acids. V dropped 5 bases and J dropped 5; count of bases not matched to a gene: 9. Germline V gives CDR1 SGHVS, CDR2 FNYEAQ. Here the CDR3 DNA reads TGTGCCAGCAGCACAGGACTAGCGGAACCAAACAATGAGCAGTTCTTC. Its protein product is CASSTGLAEPNNEQFF.

This rearrangement joins TRBV21-1 to TRBJ1-5; the D call TRBD1 from the table was never checked on the DNA. TRBV21-1 is termed a pseudogene. The CDR3 contains 14 residues. In DNA form, the CDR3 reads TGTGCCAGCAGCAAATGGACAGGGAAGGGGAGGGGGCATTTT. Its protein is CASSKWTGKGRGHF.

The chain has TRBV7-3 and TRBJ2-1, with 7 nucleotides matching TRBD1. J was trimmed by 6 bases and V by 6 bases; bases with no gene match: 5. Germline CDR1 reads SGHTA; CDR2 reads FQGTGA. The CDR3 runs 13 residues. As DNA, the CDR3 is TGTGCCAGCAGTGGGGACAGCTTCAATGAGCAGTTCTTC. Residues: CASSGDSFNEQFF.

The rearrangement uses TRBV5-4 and TRBJ1-4; 8 nucleotides agree with TRBD1. Germline CDR1 and CDR2: SGHNT and YYREEE (reference sequence). After removal of 0 bases from V and 8 bases from J, the junction contained 6 bases not matched to a gene. This CDR3 contains 15 residues. The CDR3 coding sequence is TGTGCCAGCAGCTTGGGCAGGGGGCGCGGAGAAAAACTGTTTTTT. It codes for CASSLGRGRGEKLFF.

This clone was seen a single time. The rearrangement joins TRBV7-9 to TRBJ2-7; possible D gene TRBD1, 5 bases. With 5 bases removed from V and 5 bases from J, the gap between germline ends came to 10 bases. Germline CDR1 reads SEHNR; CDR2 reads FQNEAQ (reference sequence). This CDR3 is 12 amino acids long. The CDR3 is CASSPRAHEQYF. CDR3 nucleotides: TGTGCCAGCAGCCCCAGGGCCCACGAGCAGTACTTC.

The chain employs TRBV4-1 and TRBJ1-2; D is undetermined. V was trimmed by 0 bases and J by 4 bases, leaving 18 bases between them. CDR1 is MGHRA and CDR2 is YSYEKL in the germline V gene. The CDR3 covers 17 residues. The CDR3 DNA follows: TGCGCCAGCAGCCAAGAGGGCACAAGCAGAAGCGGCTATGGCTACACCTTC. Amino acids: CASSQEGTSRSGYGYTF.

This rearrangement joins TRBV7-8 to TRBJ2-7; 12 bases match TRBD2. Trimming removed 1 base from V and 13 bases from J; junction bases left unmatched: 8. Germline-derived CDR1 and CDR2 are SGHVS and FQNEAQ. The CDR3 consists of 14 residues. For the CDR3, the DNA is TGTGCCAGCAGCTTAGGGGCTAGCGGGGGGGCGGAATACTTC. Residues: CASSLGASGGAEYF.

This chain links TRBV3-1 (or the pseudogene TRBV3-2) with TRBJ2-3; 8 bases line up with TRBD2. This CDR3 comprises 15 residues. The germline V gene encodes CDR1 LGHDT and CDR2 YNNKEL (reference sequence). J gave up 0 bases and V 4 bases, and 3 bases lay outside the gene matches. The CDR3 loop reads CASSPTSGSTDTQYF. DNA for the CDR3: TGTGCCAGCAGCCCCACTAGCGGCAGCACAGATACGCAGTATTTT.

The chain uses TRBV3-1 (or the pseudogene TRBV3-2) and TRBJ2-7, with 8 positions matching TRBD2. Germline V gene data show CDR1 as LGHDT and CDR2 as YNNKEL (reference sequence). V trimming: 1 base; J trimming: 2 bases; junction bases outside the gene matches: 1. The CDR3 spans 14 residues. The DNA for the CDR3 is TGTGCCAGCAGCCAAGCGGGGGGGCCCTACGAGCAGTACTTC. This encodes CASSQAGGPYEQYF.